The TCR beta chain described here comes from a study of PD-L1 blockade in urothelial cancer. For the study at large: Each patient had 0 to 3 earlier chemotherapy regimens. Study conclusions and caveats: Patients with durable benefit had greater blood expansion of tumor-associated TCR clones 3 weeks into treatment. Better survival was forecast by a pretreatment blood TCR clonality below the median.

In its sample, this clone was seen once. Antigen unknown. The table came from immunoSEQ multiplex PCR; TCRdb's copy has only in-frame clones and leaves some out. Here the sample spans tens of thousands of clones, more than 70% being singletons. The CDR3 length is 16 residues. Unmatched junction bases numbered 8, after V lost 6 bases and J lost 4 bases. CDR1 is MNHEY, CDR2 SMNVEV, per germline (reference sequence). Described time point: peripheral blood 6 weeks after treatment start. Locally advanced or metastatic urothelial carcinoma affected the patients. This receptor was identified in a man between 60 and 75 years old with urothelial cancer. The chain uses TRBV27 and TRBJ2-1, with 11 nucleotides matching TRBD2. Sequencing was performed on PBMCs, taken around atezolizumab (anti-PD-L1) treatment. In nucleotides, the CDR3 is TGTGCCAGCAGGGGGAAGACTAGCGGGGAATACAATGAGCAGTTCTTC. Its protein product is CASRGKTSGEYNEQFF.